The 4 T cell receptor beta chains below all came from one sample that was sequenced in a study of blood T cell repertoires in COVID-19. TCRdb keeps only in-frame clones here, not all; method: immunoSEQ multiplex PCR. There are approximately 330,000 clones in the sample; about 91% occur only once, and roughly a tenth lies in the top ten. The source material was peripheral blood. The receptors here all came from a man aged 25-45 years with COVID-19, enrolled during active disease.

The chain uses TRBV7-8 and TRBJ2-7, with 7 bases identical to TRBD2. Germline V gene sequence: CDR1 SGHVS, CDR2 FQNEAQ. Trimming removed 1 base from V and 6 bases from J; junction bases left unmatched: 9. The CDR3 has 15 residues. Here the CDR3 DNA reads TGTGCCAGCAGCTTAGGAGAGGCGGGAGACTTCGAGCAGTACTTC. It yields the protein CASSLGEAGDFEQYF.

The chain combines TRBV24-1 with TRBJ1-5; D unclear. The CDR3 has 16 amino acids. Trimming took 4 bases from V and 0 from J, leaving 12 bases between them. Germline CDR1 KGHDR, CDR2 SFDVKD. CDR3 bases: TGTGCCACCAGTGACGCCGGGTCCTATAGCAATCAGCCCCAGCATTTT. Protein sequence: CATSDAGSYSNQPQHF.

The J gene is TRBJ2-7, the V gene TRBV28; the match to TRBD2 covers 8 bases. Trimming at V came to 4 bases and at J to 3 bases, leaving 8 bases not matched to a gene. The length of the CDR3 is 15 residues. Germline V CDR1 and CDR2: MDHEN, SYDVKM. The CDR3 here is CASSSPPAGGYEQYF. The CDR3 DNA reads as TGTGCCAGCAGTTCCCCCCCGGCGGGAGGCTACGAGCAGTACTTC.

V gene TRBV11-2 combines with J gene TRBJ1-1; 8 bases line up with TRBD1. Losses at the gene ends were 6 bases for V and 3 bases for J; bases not matched to a gene: 12. From germline, CDR1 is SGHAT and CDR2 FQNNGV. The CDR3 has 16 amino acids. The CDR3 is CASSLQGGYGDTEAFF. The CDR3 bases are TGTGCCAGCAGTTTACAGGGGGGTTACGGGGACACTGAAGCTTTCTTT.